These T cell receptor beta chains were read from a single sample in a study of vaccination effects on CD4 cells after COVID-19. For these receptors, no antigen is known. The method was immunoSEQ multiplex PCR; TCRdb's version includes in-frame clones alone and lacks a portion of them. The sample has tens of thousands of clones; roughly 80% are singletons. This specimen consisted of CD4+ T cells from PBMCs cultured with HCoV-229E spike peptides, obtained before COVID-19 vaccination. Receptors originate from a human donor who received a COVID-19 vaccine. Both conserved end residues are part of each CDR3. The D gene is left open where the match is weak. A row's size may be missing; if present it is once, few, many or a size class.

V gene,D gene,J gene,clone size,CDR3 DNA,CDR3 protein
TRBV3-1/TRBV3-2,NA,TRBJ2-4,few,TGTGCCAGCAGAGGAGGGGGCGCGTCCAAAAACATTCAGTACTTC,CASRGGGASKNIQYF
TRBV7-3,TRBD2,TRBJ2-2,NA,TGTGCCAGCAGCTTAAGAGAGTTGTCTAGCGGGGTCCGGGCCGGGGAGCTGTTTTTT,CASSLRELSSGVRAGELFF
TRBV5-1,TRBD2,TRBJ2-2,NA,TGCGCCAGCAGCTATAGCGGGGGCATCGACGTCGGGGAGCTGTTTTTT,CASSYSGGIDVGELFF
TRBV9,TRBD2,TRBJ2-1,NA,TGTGCCAGCAGCGGAACTAGCGGGGGGGCGACTGAGCAGTTCTTC,CASSGTSGGATEQFF
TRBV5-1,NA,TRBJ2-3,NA,TGCGCCAGCAGCTCCCGGGGGGCCCGCACAGATACGCAGTATTTT,CASSSRGARTDTQYF
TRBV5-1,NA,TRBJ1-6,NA,TGCGCCAGCAGCTTGGGGACAGCCTATAATTCACCCCTCCACTTT,CASSLGTAYNSPLHF
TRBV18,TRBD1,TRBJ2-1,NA,TGTGCCAGCTCACTGGACAGGTTTGACAATGAGCAGTTCTTC,CASSLDRFDNEQFF
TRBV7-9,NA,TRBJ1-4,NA,TGTGCCAGCAGCTCAGCGGGCACAGGAAAACTGTTTTTT,CASSSAGTGKLFF
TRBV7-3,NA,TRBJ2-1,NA,TGTGCCAGCAGCTTAACCTCGGGCAGGGACAATGAGCAGTTCTTC,CASSLTSGRDNEQFF
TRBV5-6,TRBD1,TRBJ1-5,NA,TGTGCCAGCAGCCCTAGGGTGGGATCAGGGGGCACCTCGGGGCCCCAGCATTTT,CASSPRVGSGGTSGPQHF
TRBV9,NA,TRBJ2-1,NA,TGTGCCAGCAGCGTAGGAGGGACCTCCTACAATGAGCAGTTCTTC,CASSVGGTSYNEQFF
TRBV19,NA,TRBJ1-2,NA,TGTGCCAGTAGTATAGGCCATTACCTCGGGGGGGACTATGGCTACACCTTC,CASSIGHYLGGDYGYTF
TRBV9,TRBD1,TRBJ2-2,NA,TGTGCCAGTAACAGGGGGAACACCGGGGAGCTGTTTTTT,CASNRGNTGELFF
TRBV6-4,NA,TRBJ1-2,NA,TGTGCCAGCATAAATAGGGCCCGGGGGATTTGGGGCTACACCTTC,CASINRARGIWGYTF
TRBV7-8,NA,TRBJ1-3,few,TGTGCCAGCAGCTTTCAGGGGTCCGCCTCTGGAAACACCATATATTTT,CASSFQGSASGNTIYF
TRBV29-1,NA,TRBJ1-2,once,TGCAGCGTTGTGCACAAGAACTATGGCTACACCTTC,CSVVHKNYGYTF